This is a list of T cell receptor beta chains from one sample in a study of T cell responses to AZD1222 COVID-19 vaccine. The assay was immunoSEQ multiplex PCR, and TCRdb's table has in-frame clones only and misses some. The sample contains over 130,000 clones, about 93% of which appear only once. Sequencing used peripheral blood, obtained 28 days after the second AZD1222 dose. These receptors were obtained from an adult who received the AZD1222 COVID-19 vaccine. Both conserved end residues are part of each CDR3. A D gene is named only where the DNA matches it firmly. Some rows mark clone size as missing; the rest say once, few, many or name a class of expanded clone.

v_gene	d_gene	j_gene	abundance	CDR3aa	CDR3nt
TRBV5-6	TRBD1	TRBJ2-7	few	CASSYPGQVYEQYF	TGTGCCAGCTCTTATCCGGGACAGGTCTACGAGCAGTACTTC
TRBV27	NA	TRBJ1-1	NA	CASSLDRIGGPEAFF	TGTGCCAGCAGTTTGGACCGGATAGGGGGGCCTGAAGCTTTCTTT
TRBV6-1	NA	TRBJ2-3	NA	CASSEIGASTDTQYF	TGTGCCAGCAGTGAGATCGGAGCCAGCACAGATACGCAGTATTTT
TRBV29-1	NA	TRBJ1-4	NA	CSVGRQNNEKLFF	TGCAGCGTTGGACGGCAGAATAATGAAAAACTGTTTTTT
TRBV5-1	TRBD1	TRBJ2-2	NA	CASRGRQGETGELFF	TGCGCCAGCAGGGGAAGACAGGGGGAAACCGGGGAGCTGTTTTTT
TRBV23-1	NA	TRBJ1-5	NA	CASSQLVDHQPQHF	TGCGCCAGCAGTCAACTGGTGGATCATCAGCCCCAGCATTTT
TRBV9	TRBD1	TRBJ1-1	NA	CASSDRDPEAFF	TGTGCCAGCAGTGACAGGGACCCTGAAGCTTTCTTT
TRBV6-5	NA	TRBJ2-5	NA	CASSRARGLQETQYF	TGTGCCAGCAGTCGAGCGAGGGGGTTACAAGAGACCCAGTACTTC
TRBV6-6	TRBD1	TRBJ2-1	NA	CASSYYRGNEQFF	TGTGCCAGCAGTTACTACAGGGGTAATGAGCAGTTCTTC
TRBV18	NA	TRBJ1-5	once	CASSPGISNQPQHF	TGTGCCAGCTCACCAGGGATTAGCAATCAGCCCCAGCATTTT
TRBV11-2	TRBD1	TRBJ1-3	NA	CASSAGTDGNTIYF	TGTGCCAGCAGCGCCGGGACAGATGGAAACACCATATATTTT
TRBV7-9	TRBD2	TRBJ2-7	NA	CASSYGLAGGSLYEQYF	TGTGCCAGCAGCTACGGACTAGCGGGAGGGTCCCTCTACGAGCAGTACTTC
TRBV30	NA	TRBJ2-3	NA	CAWSVRRGDTQYF	TGTGCCTGGAGTGTTCGGCGGGGAGATACGCAGTATTTT
TRBV3-1/TRBV3-2	TRBD1	TRBJ1-1	NA	CASSDRDRGRKAFF	TGTGCCAGCAGCGACCGGGACAGGGGGCGCAAAGCTTTCTTT
TRBV2	TRBD1	TRBJ1-5	NA	CASSEAQGEQPQHF	TGTGCCAGCAGTGAAGCACAGGGGGAACAGCCCCAGCATTTT
TRBV10-3	TRBD1	TRBJ1-2	NA	CAISDTGVDYTF	TGTGCCATCAGTGACACAGGGGTGGACTACACCTTC
TRBV7-7	NA	TRBJ1-4	NA	CASSHTVRHKNGQRGEKLFF	TGTGCCAGCAGCCACACCGTCCGTCATAAAAATGGACAGAGGGGTGAAAAACTGTTTTTT
TRBV15	TRBD2	TRBJ2-3	NA	CATSSGLAGGPADTQYF	TGTGCCACCAGCAGTGGACTAGCGGGAGGGCCCGCAGATACGCAGTATTTT
TRBV19	TRBD1	TRBJ1-1	NA	CASSTIDRGRIGDTEAFF	TGTGCCAGTTCGACCATAGACAGGGGAAGGATCGGGGACACTGAAGCTTTCTTT
TRBV10-2	NA	TRBJ1-3	few	CASSRGTGNTIYF	TGCGCCAGCAGCCGGGGAACCGGAAACACCATATATTTT
TRBV2	NA	TRBJ1-1	NA	CASSAQGTTEAFF	TGTGCCAGCAGTGCCCAGGGGACGACTGAAGCTTTCTTT
TRBV28	TRBD1	TRBJ1-5	NA	CASTRQGGSNQPQHF	TGTGCCAGCACCCGACAGGGGGGAAGCAATCAGCCCCAGCATTTT
TRBV12-3/TRBV12-4	NA	TRBJ2-7	NA	CASALQGPYEQYF	TGTGCCAGCGCTCTCCAGGGACCCTACGAGCAGTACTTC
TRBV15	NA	TRBJ2-3	NA	CATSRDTGDTQYF	TGTGCCACCAGCAGAGATACCGGAGATACGCAGTATTTT
TRBV10-3	TRBD1	TRBJ1-2	NA	CAISESGGQGAIPTNYGYTF	TGTGCCATCAGTGAGTCGGGGGGACAGGGAGCAATCCCAACTAACTATGGCTACACCTTC
TRBV6-6	NA	TRBJ1-1	NA	CASSFIGNTEAFF	TGTGCCAGCAGTTTTATAGGGAACACTGAAGCTTTCTTT
TRBV7-8	NA	TRBJ1-2	NA	CASSLEGEDYGYTF	TGTGCCAGCAGCTTAGAAGGGGAGGACTATGGCTACACCTTC
TRBV7-9	TRBD2	TRBJ2-3	NA	CASSLFGREADTQYF	TGTGCCAGCAGCTTATTCGGGCGGGAGGCAGATACGCAGTATTTT
TRBV3-1/TRBV3-2	TRBD2	TRBJ2-1	NA	CASSQGILAGPNEQFF	TGTGCCAGCAGCCAAGGAATCCTAGCGGGACCCAATGAGCAGTTCTTC
TRBV30	TRBD1	TRBJ1-2	NA	CAWSAQGGLYGYTF	TGTGCCTGGAGCGCCCAGGGGGGCCTCTATGGCTACACCTTC
TRBV29-1	NA	TRBJ1-2	once	CSARGDYGYTF	TGCAGCGCCAGGGGTGACTATGGCTACACCTTC
TRBV24-1	NA	TRBJ1-3	NA	CATSDSPPSDTIYF	TGTGCCACCAGTGATTCCCCCCCCTCGGACACCATATATTTT
TRBV24-1	TRBD1	TRBJ1-2	NA	CATSDLEGGRGPYYGYTF	TGTGCCACCAGTGATTTGGAAGGCGGCAGGGGGCCTTACTATGGCTACACCTTC
TRBV30	NA	TRBJ2-7	NA	CAWSVKSAFPAESYEQYF	TGTGCCTGGAGTGTAAAGTCGGCATTCCCGGCGGAGTCCTACGAGCAGTACTTC
TRBV19	TRBD1	TRBJ1-2	NA	CASSIRTGIADGYTF	TGTGCCAGTAGTATAAGGACAGGGATTGCTGATGGCTACACCTTC
TRBV30	NA	TRBJ1-6	NA	CAWKGWQEDNSPLHF	TGTGCCTGGAAAGGTTGGCAGGAGGATAATTCACCCCTCCACTTT
TRBV12-3/TRBV12-4	NA	TRBJ2-7	NA	CASSLTHAYEQYF	TGTGCCAGCAGTTTAACCCACGCCTACGAGCAGTACTTC
TRBV29-1	NA	TRBJ2-3	NA	CSVEKGMEVTQYF	TGCAGCGTTGAAAAGGGGATGGAAGTTACGCAGTATTTT
TRBV14	NA	TRBJ1-1	once	CASSQDHQSVSTEAFF	TGTGCCAGCAGCCAAGATCACCAGAGTGTTTCGACTGAAGCTTTCTTT
TRBV5-4	NA	TRBJ2-7	NA	CASSLGTGISEQYF	TGTGCCAGCAGCTTAGGCACAGGGATTTCCGAGCAGTACTTC
TRBV7-9	NA	TRBJ2-7	NA	CASSLGGALWWDEQYF	TGTGCCAGCAGCTTAGGGGGAGCACTTTGGTGGGACGAGCAGTACTTC
TRBV5-1	NA	TRBJ1-1	NA	CASSLEPGIGGEAFF	TGCGCCAGCAGCTTGGAACCAGGGATTGGCGGTGAAGCTTTCTTT
TRBV24-1	TRBD1	TRBJ1-2	NA	CATSPTGYNYGYTF	TGTGCCACCAGCCCGACAGGGTACAACTATGGCTACACCTTC
TRBV18	NA	TRBJ2-7	few	CASSPQASYEQYF	TGTGCCAGCTCACCTCAGGCGTCCTACGAGCAGTACTTC
TRBV6-5	NA	TRBJ1-3	NA	CASSTRGHSGNTIYF	TGTGCCAGCAGTACCCGAGGACACTCTGGAAACACCATATATTTT
TRBV29-1	NA	TRBJ1-2	NA	CSVEDRGRANYGYTF	TGCAGCGTTGAAGATCGGGGACGGGCTAACTATGGCTACACCTTC
TRBV6-6	NA	TRBJ2-7	NA	CASSPTGEAGSSYEQYF	TGTGCCAGCAGTCCAACTGGCGAAGCTGGAAGCTCCTACGAGCAGTACTTC
TRBV25-1	NA	TRBJ1-2	NA	CAGSSGTYGYTF	TGTGCCGGCTCATCAGGGACCTATGGCTACACCTTC
TRBV29-1	NA	TRBJ1-5	NA	CSVASGVSQPQHF	TGCAGCGTTGCCTCAGGGGTTAGTCAGCCCCAGCATTTT
TRBV4-2	TRBD1	TRBJ1-4	NA	CASSQIQGASEKLFF	TGTGCCAGCAGCCAAATACAGGGGGCGAGTGAAAAACTGTTTTTT
TRBV7-9	NA	TRBJ2-1	NA	CASSPRSGSAYNEQFF	TGTGCCAGCAGCCCCCGTTCGGGGAGCGCCTACAATGAGCAGTTCTTC